The source of this T cell receptor (beta chain) is a study of regulatory T cells in long-lasting Graves disease. The time point: newly diagnosed GD, antithyroid drugs for less than 3 months. The authors made the TCR library using RNA they extracted from PBMCs. Tubes containing EDTA received about 10 milliliters of drawn peripheral blood. This clonotype was detected once. Its antigen is currently unknown. TCR beta libraries were built with iRepertoire HTBI primers and Arm-PCR of CDR3 regions. TCRdb independently ran MiXCR on the multiplex PCR reads; one entry per CDR3 protein. The sample lists some 330,000 distinct CDR3 sequences, about an eighth occurring once. Overall study findings and caveats: TCR diversity was lower in persistent than newly diagnosed Graves' disease.

This same sample was also part of a study on T cells in Graves' hyperthyroidism and ophthalmopathy. That work states: Researchers barred patients who had uncontrolled infection, other autoimmune disease, pregnancy or lactation. Blood also contained most expanded thyroid clonotypes above 0.001.

This TCR came from a woman aged 18-29 years with Graves disease. This specimen consisted of peripheral blood mononuclear cells (PBMCs), obtained at new diagnosis, from a patient treated with antithyroid drugs.

As DNA, the CDR3 is TGTGCCAGCAGCTCAGGATGGGGCCCCCCCTCCAATGAGCAGTTCTTC. Encoded protein: CASSSGWGPPSNEQFF. The chain carries TRBV6-2 or TRBV6-3 and TRBJ2-1; TRBD1 might be the D (5 bases). The CDR3 spans 16 residues. The V end lost 6 bases, the J end lost 6 bases, and 21 bases lay between the germline ends. CDR1 is MNHEY and CDR2 is SVGEGT in the germline V gene.